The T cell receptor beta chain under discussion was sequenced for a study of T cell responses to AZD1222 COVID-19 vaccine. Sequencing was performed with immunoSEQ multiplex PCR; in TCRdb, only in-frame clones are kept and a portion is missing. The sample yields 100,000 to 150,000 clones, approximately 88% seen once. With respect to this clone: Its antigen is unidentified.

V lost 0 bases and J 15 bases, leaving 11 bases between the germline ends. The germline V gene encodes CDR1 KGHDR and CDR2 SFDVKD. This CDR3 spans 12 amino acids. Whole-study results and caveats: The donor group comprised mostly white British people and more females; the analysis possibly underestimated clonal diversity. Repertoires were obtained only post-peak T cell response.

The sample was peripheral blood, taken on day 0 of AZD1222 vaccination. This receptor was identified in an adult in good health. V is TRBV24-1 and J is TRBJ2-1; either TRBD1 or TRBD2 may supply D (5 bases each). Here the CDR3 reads CATSDLGTTRFF. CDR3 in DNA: TGTGCCACCAGTGATTTGGGGACCACCCGGTTCTTC.